This TCR beta chain comes out of a study of beta chain features in type 1 diabetes (dated by TCRdb to between 2018 and 2020). Some background on the complete study: No differences in mean age, gender distribution, total cell number or subset yield were found between patients and healthy donors. In the study, TCRB repertoires of sorted circulating CD4+ T cell subsets from recently diagnosed type 1 diabetes patients were compared with those of matched healthy donors. A total of just under 110,000,000 sorted cells were examined across all samples, and RNA yield correlated strongly with the number of cells per subset. Regulatory and stem cell-like memory subsets were obtained from only 8 patients and roughly 8 healthy donors, while naive and central memory subsets were obtained from all 28 donors.

Here is what the overall study found, with its caveats: At VDJ recombination sites, patients with type 1 diabetes made fewer insertions and deleted more nucleotides, a pattern implying thymic rearrangement abnormalities. Type 1 diabetes patients showed a moderate but significant shortening of TCRB CDR3 length in all four CD4+ subsets. Sequencing cDNA rather than genomic DNA could over-represent highly expressing activated cells, although activation and CD3 levels did not differ between groups. PCR might favor shorter templates, but patient and control samples were amplified and corrected together, so any skew would affect both groups equally. The naive, central memory and regulatory TCRB repertoires appeared to resemble one another more closely among patients than among healthy donors. Because the HLA sub-analyses included only small numbers of individuals, any influence of HLA type on TCRB rearrangement was left unresolved.

V is reduced by 6 bases and J by 4 bases, leaving a spacing of 16 bases between them. CDR1 and CDR2 are drawn from the germline V gene: SQVTM, ANQGSEA. From cysteine to phenylalanine, the CDR3 is 14 amino acids long. Left in the record is the CDR3 DNA by itself, 42 bases read in frame from the first base. This clone was found a few times. Its antigen is currently not known. No clone much larger than this one lies a single base away; base qualities are absent. The High Capacity cDNA Reverse Transcription Kit was used to reverse transcribe all of the isolated RNA, meaning that expressed TCRB transcripts were what got sequenced. Deep immunoSEQ sequencing was applied to naive, central memory and regulatory T cell samples, giving an average of about 3.6 million total reads per sample. Sorted cells were lysed in RLT buffer and RNA was extracted with DNase-treated RNeasy Micro or Mini kits, depending on cell number. Each cell subset was processed on its own to prevent cross-contamination, while patient and healthy donor samples were processed together. The immunoSEQ multiplex PCR was used to amplify TCRB sequences from cDNA, generating 87-bp fragments that spanned the CDR3 region. Amplicons were sequenced on the Illumina HiSeq platform. On the authors' methods: PCR bias was computationally corrected using synthetic template baselines, reads within Hamming distance 2 were collapsed, and singletons that could not be merged were discarded. By aligning reads against IMGT, V, D and J genes, CDR3 length, and insertions or deletions at six rearrangement sites were assigned. Clonotype counts were normalized to sorted cell number within each subset before computing true diversity and Gini coefficients with the tcR R package. The overlap coefficient, calculated on TCRB nucleotide sequences, was used to quantify repertoire sharing. TCRdb stores this immuneACCESS table with in-frame sequences only. Part of the clones is absent; in the studies checked, under half of the shortfall reflects unresolved V genes, and no reason is known for the rest. D and trimming were read from the DNA, whereas the V and J calls and clone size are those reported in that table. The sample has 310,000 or so clones on record, around 7.6% of them singletons. The top ten clonotypes cover around 0.45% of the sample.

From each donor, a single peripheral blood sample of approximately 0.11 L on average was drawn into heparinised tubes. A BD FACSAria II was used to sort naive, central memory, regulatory and stem cell-like memory CD4+ T cells with a panel that included CD45RO, CCR7, CD25, CD127, CD95 and CD27. A purity above 95% was achieved for all sorted populations. Right away, PBMCs were isolated by Lymphoprep density gradient centrifugation and were stained directly, with no culture step. To minimize batch effects, samples were stained and sorted in pairs, one healthy donor with one patient per experiment. Material: central memory CD4+ T cells from blood. This chain is built from TRBV29-1 and TRBJ2-1; the D segment could be TRBD1, given 5 matching bases. This TCR was recovered from a young woman in good health. DNA sequence: TGCAGCGTCCGGCAGCCTAGGGGTTACAATGAGCAGTTCTTC. Translated, it gives CSVRQPRGYNEQFF.